This TCR beta chain is drawn from a study of blood T cell repertoires in COVID-19. This table comes from immunoSEQ multiplex PCR, and its TCRdb copy is limited to in-frame clones, with some not included. In the table there are over 150,000 clones, 76% of which are singletons. The germline V gene has CDR1 SNHLY and CDR2 FYNNEI. This CDR3 region has 15 residues. Trimming stripped 6 bases from V and 2 bases from J, with 13 bases between. The genes are TRBV2 and TRBJ1-4; D may be TRBD1 (5 bases). The clonotype was recovered from a woman aged 80 or older with acute or convalescent COVID-19. The sequencing sample was made of peripheral blood. Here the CDR3 DNA reads TGTGCCAGCAGCGGGGGGGGAGGTACTAATGAAAAACTGTTTTTT. This encodes CASSGGGGTNEKLFF.